This is a list of T cell receptor beta chains from one sample in a study of T cell responses to AZD1222 COVID-19 vaccine. TCRdb's table, derived via immunoSEQ multiplex PCR, lists solely in-frame clones and lacks some. The table lists fewer than 120,000 clones, roughly nine tenths of them singletons. The sample in question was peripheral blood, obtained on day 0 of AZD1222 vaccination. All receptors come from an adult in good health. Each CDR3 is given with its conserved first and last residue. The order of the fields is V gene, J gene, clone size, D gene, CDR3 protein, CDR3 DNA. D genes are given only for firm matches. Clone size is given for some rows only: seen once, a few or many times, or a class if the clone is expanded.

V gene: TRBV9
J gene: TRBJ2-5
clone size: .
D gene: TRBD1
CDR3 protein: CASSGGTGFREAQYF
CDR3 DNA: TGTGCCAGCAGCGGCGGGACAGGGTTTAGAGAGGCCCAGTACTTC

V gene: TRBV6-5
J gene: TRBJ1-1
clone size: .
D gene: TRBD1
CDR3 protein: CASIKQGAAEAFF
CDR3 DNA: TGTGCCAGCATTAAACAGGGGGCCGCTGAAGCTTTCTTT

V gene: TRBV7-7
J gene: TRBJ2-1
clone size: .
D gene: TRBD2
CDR3 protein: CASTPGTSGIDEQFF
CDR3 DNA: TGTGCTAGCACCCCTGGGACTAGCGGGATCGATGAGCAGTTCTTC

V gene: TRBV2
J gene: TRBJ2-7
clone size: once
D gene: .
CDR3 protein: CASSEAGFSAYEQYF
CDR3 DNA: TGTGCCAGCAGTGAAGCGGGATTTTCGGCCTACGAGCAGTACTTC

V gene: TRBV28
J gene: TRBJ1-4
clone size: .
D gene: .
CDR3 protein: CASSLLREKLFF
CDR3 DNA: TGTGCCAGCAGTTTATTAAGGGAAAAACTGTTTTTT

V gene: TRBV12-3/TRBV12-4
J gene: TRBJ1-1
clone size: .
D gene: TRBD1
CDR3 protein: CASSLDRSTEAFF
CDR3 DNA: TGTGCCAGCAGTTTGGACAGGAGCACTGAAGCTTTCTTT

V gene: TRBV20-1
J gene: TRBJ1-1
clone size: .
D gene: .
CDR3 protein: CSARVPTEAFF
CDR3 DNA: TGCAGTGCTAGAGTCCCGACTGAAGCTTTCTTT

V gene: TRBV7-3
J gene: TRBJ2-1
clone size: .
D gene: .
CDR3 protein: CASSFRRNNEQFF
CDR3 DNA: TGTGCCAGCAGCTTCAGGCGGAACAATGAGCAGTTCTTC

V gene: TRBV19
J gene: TRBJ1-5
clone size: few
D gene: .
CDR3 protein: CASSINANQPQHF
CDR3 DNA: TGTGCCAGTAGTATAAACGCAAATCAGCCCCAGCATTTT

V gene: TRBV19
J gene: TRBJ2-3
clone size: .
D gene: TRBD1
CDR3 protein: CATMPADRVTDTQYF
CDR3 DNA: TGTGCCACCATGCCTGCGGACAGGGTTACAGATACGCAGTATTTT

V gene: TRBV30
J gene: TRBJ1-5
clone size: .
D gene: .
CDR3 protein: CAWSGGPNQPQHF
CDR3 DNA: TGTGCCTGGAGCGGAGGGCCCAATCAGCCCCAGCATTTT

V gene: TRBV29-1
J gene: TRBJ1-1
clone size: .
D gene: .
CDR3 protein: CSVSRGNTEAFF
CDR3 DNA: TGCAGCGTATCGCGGGGGAACACTGAAGCTTTCTTT

V gene: TRBV5-6
J gene: TRBJ1-2
clone size: .
D gene: TRBD1
CDR3 protein: CASSRAGGQGDYGYTF
CDR3 DNA: TGTGCCAGCAGCCGGGCAGGGGGTCAGGGAGACTATGGCTACACCTTC

V gene: TRBV3-1/TRBV3-2
J gene: TRBJ1-2
clone size: few
D gene: TRBD1
CDR3 protein: CASSPLDRGTHYGYTF
CDR3 DNA: TGTGCCAGCAGCCCCCTCGACAGGGGTACTCACTATGGCTACACCTTC

V gene: TRBV7-8
J gene: TRBJ2-7
clone size: .
D gene: TRBD2
CDR3 protein: CASSLAAAGAPGYEQYF
CDR3 DNA: TGTGCCAGCAGCTTAGCGGCAGCGGGGGCACCAGGCTACGAGCAGTACTTC

V gene: TRBV27
J gene: TRBJ2-7
clone size: .
D gene: .
CDR3 protein: CASSSRDPLDEQYF
CDR3 DNA: TGTGCCAGCAGTTCCCGGGACCCCCTGGACGAGCAGTACTTC

V gene: TRBV5-1
J gene: TRBJ1-3
clone size: .
D gene: .
CDR3 protein: CASSLGTVSSGNTIYF
CDR3 DNA: TGCGCCAGCAGCTTGGGGACAGTTTCCTCTGGAAACACCATATATTTT

V gene: TRBV4-2
J gene: TRBJ2-3
clone size: .
D gene: TRBD2
CDR3 protein: CASSQDWTSGTDTQYF
CDR3 DNA: TGTGCCAGCAGCCAAGACTGGACTAGCGGCACAGATACGCAGTATTTT

V gene: TRBV2
J gene: TRBJ2-5
clone size: .
D gene: TRBD1
CDR3 protein: CASRDRGQETQYF
CDR3 DNA: TGTGCCAGCAGGGACAGGGGCCAAGAGACCCAGTACTTC

V gene: TRBV28
J gene: TRBJ1-6
clone size: .
D gene: .
CDR3 protein: CASRGQGRAYNSPLHF
CDR3 DNA: TGTGCCAGCAGGGGGCAGGGTCGGGCCTATAATTCACCCCTCCACTTT

V gene: TRBV24-1
J gene: TRBJ2-3
clone size: .
D gene: TRBD1
CDR3 protein: CATSGDSLNTQYF
CDR3 DNA: TGTGCCACCAGTGGGGACAGCTTAAATACGCAGTATTTT

V gene: TRBV29-1
J gene: TRBJ2-2
clone size: .
D gene: .
CDR3 protein: CSVGGEDTGELFF
CDR3 DNA: TGCAGCGTTGGAGGGGAGGATACCGGGGAGCTGTTTTTT

V gene: TRBV15
J gene: TRBJ2-3
clone size: .
D gene: TRBD2
CDR3 protein: CATSRGLAGGGADTQYF
CDR3 DNA: TGTGCCACCAGCAGAGGACTAGCGGGAGGAGGTGCAGATACGCAGTATTTT

V gene: TRBV28
J gene: TRBJ1-6
clone size: .
D gene: .
CDR3 protein: CASSLGQYNSPLHF
CDR3 DNA: TGTGCCAGCAGTTTGGGCCAGTATAATTCACCCCTCCACTTT

V gene: TRBV19
J gene: TRBJ1-4
clone size: .
D gene: .
CDR3 protein: CASSVSRNEKLFF
CDR3 DNA: TGTGCCAGTAGTGTGAGTAGGAATGAAAAACTGTTTTTT

V gene: TRBV10-1
J gene: TRBJ2-1
clone size: few
D gene: TRBD2
CDR3 protein: CASSESGSGRENEQFF
CDR3 DNA: TGCGCCAGCAGTGAGTCGGGTAGCGGGAGGGAGAATGAGCAGTTCTTC

V gene: TRBV29-1
J gene: TRBJ1-5
clone size: .
D gene: TRBD1
CDR3 protein: CSVRDRDDQPQHF
CDR3 DNA: TGCAGCGTTCGGGACAGAGACGATCAGCCCCAGCATTTT

V gene: TRBV6-5
J gene: TRBJ1-1
clone size: .
D gene: .
CDR3 protein: CASSYSRGMRTEAFF
CDR3 DNA: TGTGCCAGCAGTTACTCGAGGGGTATGAGGACTGAAGCTTTCTTT

V gene: TRBV5-1
J gene: TRBJ1-1
clone size: .
D gene: .
CDR3 protein: CASSWGTTEAFF
CDR3 DNA: TGCGCCAGCAGCTGGGGGACAACCGAAGCTTTCTTT

V gene: TRBV6-5
J gene: TRBJ1-2
clone size: .
D gene: TRBD1
CDR3 protein: CASSYSETGSLYGYTF
CDR3 DNA: TGTGCCAGCAGTTACTCAGAGACAGGGAGTCTCTATGGCTACACCTTC

V gene: TRBV6-6
J gene: TRBJ1-4
clone size: .
D gene: .
CDR3 protein: CASTVLGANEKLFF
CDR3 DNA: TGTGCCAGCACCGTATTAGGGGCTAATGAAAAACTGTTTTTT

V gene: TRBV10-3
J gene: TRBJ2-7
clone size: .
D gene: TRBD1
CDR3 protein: CAISNPGQGLSEQYF
CDR3 DNA: TGTGCCATCAGTAATCCGGGACAGGGTCTCAGCGAGCAGTACTTC

V gene: TRBV2
J gene: TRBJ1-6
clone size: .
D gene: .
CDR3 protein: CASSGAVGSPLHF
CDR3 DNA: TGTGCCAGCAGCGGGGCAGTAGGTTCACCCCTCCACTTT

V gene: TRBV4-1
J gene: TRBJ2-1
clone size: .
D gene: .
CDR3 protein: CASSQEYGVAYNEQFF
CDR3 DNA: TGCGCCAGCAGCCAAGAATACGGGGTAGCTTACAATGAGCAGTTCTTC

V gene: TRBV19
J gene: TRBJ1-2
clone size: few
D gene: .
CDR3 protein: CASSTGTAGLSYGYTF
CDR3 DNA: TGTGCCAGTAGTACAGGGACCGCCGGCTTGAGCTATGGCTACACCTTC